This T cell receptor beta chain is drawn from a study of T cells in localized non-small cell lung cancer. Turning to this clone: Its antigen is unidentified.

The V gene end was trimmed by 5 bases and the J gene end by 4 bases; junction bases not matched to a gene: 9. CDR1 and CDR2 (germline): SGDLS, YYNGEE. The CDR3 has 15 residues. Clones were sequenced by immunoSEQ multiplex PCR, and TCRdb holds only the in-frame ones, with some missing. Of approximately 1,100 clones listed, less than 45% were seen once; the top ten hold around 12%. The study's findings and limits: A single tumor region was sequenced, leaving heterogeneity possible. Uninvolved neighboring lung showed the greatest T cell clonality, exceeding tumor. Appearing in adjacent lung were a median roughly 60 of the top 100 tumor clones. Prolonged overall survival went with higher T cell density in the blood.

This TCR came from a male donor at least 60 years old with stage II squamous cell lung carcinoma. This specimen consisted of lung tumor tissue, obtained before any cancer treatment. The V and J genes are TRBV9 and TRBJ2-7, with 10 positions matching TRBD2. CDR3 nucleotides: TGTGCCAGCAGACCAACTAGCGGGATTACGTACGAGCAGTACTTC. Translated, it gives CASRPTSGITYEQYF.